Listed here is a single TCR beta chain. What it binds is not known. This sample stems from a study of cytomegalovirus exposure and HLA in healthy donors. Overall study results and limits: Among TCR sequences, most were rare, though some public TCRs appeared in many donors. Data from an earlier analysis indicated that most TCR beta V segments were productive either about 87% or about 30% of the time.

13 Jbeta primers and 60 Vbeta primers were used for the PCR. The assay was immunoSEQ multiplex PCR, and TCRdb's table has in-frame clones only and misses some. The repertoire has about 120,000 clones, about three quarters of them found once; the top ten carry approximately 3.5%. Trimming took off 7 bases at V and 7 bases at J, with 11 bases between the two ends. The CDR3 totals 12 residues. Per the germline V gene, CDR1 is LNHDA and CDR2 is SQIVND (reference sequence). This TCR derives from a man aged 30-40 years in good health and CMV-seronegative. The chain carries TRBV19 and TRBJ2-1; weak D call: TRBD1 (6 bases). Sequencing used PBMCs. CDR3 sequence reads: CASNAGANEQFF. The CDR3 region has the DNA TGTGCCAGTAATGCAGGGGCGAATGAGCAGTTCTTC.